This T cell receptor beta chain was sequenced in a study of identical twins' blood T cells. MiXCR, run by TCRdb on the 5' RACE reads, gives a single entry per CDR3 protein. Of fewer than 450,000 distinct CDR3 sequences listed, roughly 28% are singletons. The CDR3 has 12 residues. Trimming took 10 bases from V and 4 from J, leaving 14 bases between them. Germline CDR1 reads ENHRY; CDR2 reads SYGVKD. The receptor was derived from a woman between 18 and 49 years old in good health. What was sequenced was PBMCs. V is TRBV10-3 and J is TRBJ2-7; D call uncertain. CDR3 DNA: TGTGCCACCGCCCCGCGTGAGTACGAGCAGTACTTC. This codes for CATAPREYEQYF.